This paragraph reports one TCR beta chain. What it recognizes is unknown. The junction departs from germline at one end; a sequencing error may be responsible. TCR alpha and TCR beta cDNA libraries carrying sample barcodes and UMIs came from 5'RACE with constant-segment primers. TCRdb passed the 5' RACE reads through MiXCR, listing each CDR3 protein once. The top ten clones hold roughly 3.5% of a sample with about 200,000 distinct CDR3 sequences, 7.5% to 10% of them seen once. These data originate in a study of T-cell memory formation after mild COVID-19. Notes on the study in general: Second-wave clones peaking on day 37 lacked confirmed SARS-CoV-2 specificity. Later expanders leaned toward CD4+, whereas clones contracting from day 15 to 85 were balanced CD4/CD8. Some clones that responded turned up in pre-infection memory, which suggests that cross-reactive memory joined in.

The clonotype comes from a man aged 18 to 29 who had mild COVID-19 (a few samples of this study predate the infection). Cell type and time point are not known. Sequencing input: PBMCs or a T cell subset sorted from them (not recorded which).

The CDR3, as DNA: TGCAGCTTTGAATTAGCAGAGACCCAGTACTTC. As protein: CSFELAETQYF. The chain is built from TRBV29-1 and TRBJ2-5, with D uncertain. The CDR3 has 11 amino acids. Germline values: CDR1 SQVTM, CDR2 ANQGSEA.